The 14 T cell receptor beta chains listed next were all sequenced from one sample in a study of PD-L1 blockade in urothelial cancer (dated by TCRdb to about 2017). The library was obtained by the immunoSEQ multiplex PCR assay. The table comes from immuneACCESS by way of TCRdb, which keeps in-frame sequences with V and J called. Part of the clones is missing from these tables; in studies checked, under half for an unresolved V gene and the rest for unknown reasons. Here the sample has under 95,000 clones; about 84% occur a single time. The ten most abundant clones make up around 15% of the sample. In the paper's terms, the time point label means: pretreatment peripheral blood. The sequencing here drew on PBMCs, taken around atezolizumab (anti-PD-L1) treatment. These receptors were collected from a man aged 55 to 70 with urothelial cancer.

The chain couples TRBV18 to TRBJ1-5; D gene unclear. The V gene's germline CDR1 is KGHSH and CDR2 LQKENI. CDR3 length: 13 amino acids. V was cut by 2 bases and J by 5 bases, with 7 bases left in between. This CDR3 reads CASSPEGDQPQHF. CDR3 DNA sequence: TGTGCCAGCTCACCAGAGGGAGATCAGCCCCAGCATTTT.

The chain joins TRBV9 to TRBJ1-1; 9 nucleotides agree with TRBD1. V was pared by 2 bases and J by 6 bases, with 5 bases of the junction left unmatched. The CDR3 length is 14 residues. CDR1 is SGDLS and CDR2 is YYNGEE in the germline V gene. CDR3 coding DNA: TGTGCCAGCAGCGTGGGGAGACAGGGGGCTGAAGCTTTCTTT. Protein: CASSVGRQGAEAFF.

The chain carries TRBV7-2 and TRBJ1-5; weak D call: TRBD1 (5 bases). Germline CDR1 and CDR2: SGHTA and FQGNSA. This CDR3 has 12 residues. V lost 7 bases and J lost 7, with 11 bases in between. CDR3 region: CASTREQQPQHF. The CDR3 DNA sequence: TGTGCCAGCACCAGGGAACAACAGCCCCAGCATTTT.

This rearrangement joins TRBV19 to TRBJ2-1; possibly TRBD1 for D (5 bases). V was shortened by 5 bases and J by 13 bases, with 21 bases between the two germline ends. Germline V lookup: CDR1 LNHDA, CDR2 SQIVND (reference sequence). This CDR3 comprises 14 residues. CDR3 nucleotide sequence: TGTGCCAGTAGTTCCAGGGTGCTCAAGTCAGCCCAGTTCTTC. Translation: CASSSRVLKSAQFF.

The chain couples TRBV19 to TRBJ2-1; 13 bases align to TRBD2. Germline lookup yields CDR1 LNHDA and CDR2 SQIVND (reference sequence). The CDR3 sequence is 15 residues long. Trimming took 5 bases from V and 8 from J; bases not matched to a gene: 6. CDR3 protein: CASSDRTSGRYEQFF. The CDR3 coding sequence is TGTGCCAGTAGTGACCGGACTAGCGGGAGATATGAGCAGTTCTTC.

This clone was seen more than once but under ten times. The CDR3 protein is CASSRRLAGGQETQYF. The CDR3, as DNA: TGTGCCAGCAGCCGGAGACTAGCGGGGGGGCAAGAGACCCAGTACTTC. The chain joins TRBV13 to TRBJ2-5; 14 bases fit TRBD2. V gave up 5 bases and J gave up 2 bases; unmatched junction bases: 4. CDR3 length: 16 amino acids. Germline assignment: CDR1 PRHDT and CDR2 FYEKMQ (reference sequence). Full variable domain (outside the CDR3, taken from reference TRBV13 and TRBJ2-5): AAGVIQSPRHLIKEKRETATLKCYPIPRHDTVYWYQQGPGQDPQFLISFYEKMQSDKGSIPDRFSAQQFSDYHSELNMSSLELGDSALYFCASSRRLAGGQETQYFGPGTRLLVL.

The genes are TRBV28 and TRBJ2-5; weak D call: TRBD2 (6 bases). CDR1 and CDR2 (germline): MDHEN, SYDVKM. With 4 bases removed from V and 5 bases from J, the gap between germline ends came to 17 bases. The CDR3 contains 15 residues. CDR3 loop: CASSSPLGLAETQYF. The CDR3 DNA sequence: TGTGCCAGCAGTTCCCCCCTGGGACTGGCGGAGACCCAGTACTTC. Based on the CDR3 plus reference TRBV28 and TRBJ2-5, the full variable domain is DVKVTQSSRYLVKRTGEKVFLECVQDMDHENMFWYRQDPGLGLRLIYFSYDVKMKEKGDIPEGYSVSREKKERFSLILESASTNQTSMYLCASSSPLGLAETQYFGPGTRLLVL.

In this sample, this clone turned up once. V usage is TRBV4-3 and J usage is TRBJ1-2, with D possibly TRBD1 on 5 matching bases. The CDR3 totals 14 residues. Per germline, CDR1 LGHNA and CDR2 YSLEER. Between the trimmed V and J ends, which lost 0 bases and 7 bases, there was a span of 12 bases. The CDR3 DNA reads TGCGCCAGCAGCCAAGACAGGGCCTTCGCTGGCTACACCTTC. It is translated as CASSQDRAFAGYTF.

The gene calls are TRBV30 and TRBJ1-2; D perhaps matches TRBD1 (5 bases). Germline CDR1 and CDR2: GTSNPN and SVGIG (reference sequence). This CDR3 region has 12 residues. Trimming took 7 bases from V and 5 from J, leaving 14 bases between them. In DNA form, the CDR3 reads TGTGCCTCGGCCGGCGGGGGATATGGCTACACCTTC. It codes for CASAGGGYGYTF.

The chain uses TRBV6-5 and TRBJ1-3, with 8 positions matching TRBD1. This CDR3 region has 14 residues. The germline V gene encodes CDR1 MNHEY and CDR2 SVGAGI. The trim removed 6 bases at V and 4 bases at J, leaving 5 bases unmatched. Here the CDR3 reads CASSRTGTGNTIYF. CDR3 bases: TGTGCCAGCAGCAGGACAGGGACCGGAAACACCATATATTTT.

This clone was seen a handful of times. This sequence joins TRBV19 and TRBJ1-1; 10 bases match TRBD1. Per germline, CDR1 LNHDA and CDR2 SQIVND (reference sequence). V lost 9 bases to trimming and J lost 0 bases; unmatched junction nucleotides: 1. This CDR3 has 13 amino acids. CDR3 sequence: CASGQGVNTEAFF. The CDR3 DNA reads as TGTGCCAGCGGACAGGGGGTGAACACTGAAGCTTTCTTT.

The chain uses TRBV7-9 and TRBJ2-7; D is perhaps TRBD1 (6 bases). CDR1 SEHNR and CDR2 FQNEAQ come from the germline V gene (reference sequence). The CDR3 extends over 14 amino acids. With 5 bases removed from V and 1 base from J, the gap between germline ends came to 12 bases. The CDR3 sequence: CASSLRTASYEQYF. Written as DNA, the CDR3 is TGTGCCAGCAGCCTCCGGACAGCTTCCTACGAGCAGTACTTC.

The chain is built from TRBV15 and TRBJ2-1, with 8 bases fitting TRBD2. The CDR3 has 15 residues. J was trimmed by 8 bases and V by 1 base; bases with no gene match: 7. Germline V gene sequence: CDR1 LNHNV, CDR2 YYDKDF (reference sequence). The CDR3 region is CATSRGTGGDDEQFF. Written as DNA, the CDR3 is TGTGCCACCAGCAGAGGGACCGGGGGGGACGATGAGCAGTTCTTC.

This clone occurred once. This rearrangement joins TRBV6-1 to TRBJ1-5, with D possibly matching TRBD1 (6 bases). V was pared by 6 bases and J by 2 bases, with 14 bases between. CDR1 MNHNS and CDR2 SASEGT come from the germline V gene. The CDR3 sequence is 15 residues long. The CDR3 DNA is TGTGCCAGCAGCCCAGGGGCGAACGGCAATCAGCCCCAGCATTTT. As protein: CASSPGANGNQPQHF.